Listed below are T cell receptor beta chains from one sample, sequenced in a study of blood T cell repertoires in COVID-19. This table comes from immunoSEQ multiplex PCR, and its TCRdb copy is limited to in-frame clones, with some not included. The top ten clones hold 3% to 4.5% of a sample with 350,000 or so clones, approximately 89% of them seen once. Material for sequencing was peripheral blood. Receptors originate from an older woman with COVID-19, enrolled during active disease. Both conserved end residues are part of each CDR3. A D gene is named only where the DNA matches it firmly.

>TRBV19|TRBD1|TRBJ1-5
TGTGCCAGTAGTGCCGGGACAGCCTATCAGCCCCAGCATTTT
CASSAGTAYQPQHF
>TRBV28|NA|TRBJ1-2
TGTGCCAGCTCGCATGGGGGGGAAACTAACTATGGCTACACCTTC
CASSHGGETNYGYTF
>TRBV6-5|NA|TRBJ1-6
TGTGCCAGCAGTTACGGGCAGAATAATTCACCCCTCCACTTT
CASSYGQNNSPLHF
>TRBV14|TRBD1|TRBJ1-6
TGTGCCAGCAGGCCCGGGACAGATTCTTCACCCCTCCACTTT
CASRPGTDSSPLHF
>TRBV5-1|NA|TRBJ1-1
TGCGCCAGCAGCTTGGGCAGCCGAGGTTCCACTGAAGCTTTCTTT
CASSLGSRGSTEAFF
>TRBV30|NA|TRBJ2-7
TGTGCCTGGAGTGTAGGGGTACAGGTCTACGAGCAGTACTTC
CAWSVGVQVYEQYF
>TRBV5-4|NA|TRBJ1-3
TGTGCCAGCAGCCCAGGTCCAGGGTCTGGAAACACCATATATTTT
CASSPGPGSGNTIYF
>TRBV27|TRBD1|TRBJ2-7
TGTGCCAGCAGTCGGCCGGGACAGGGAGTCTCGGAGCAGTACTTC
CASSRPGQGVSEQYF
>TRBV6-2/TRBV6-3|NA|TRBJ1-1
TGTGCCAGCAGCAGGAGGGAGACAGCTTTCTTT
CASSRRETAFF
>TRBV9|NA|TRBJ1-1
TGTGCCAGCAGCGTAGACGGGGGAAACACTGAAGCTTTCTTT
CASSVDGGNTEAFF
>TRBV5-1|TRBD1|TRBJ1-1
TGCGCCAGCAGCTGGCGGACAGGGAACACTGAAGCTTTCTTT
CASSWRTGNTEAFF
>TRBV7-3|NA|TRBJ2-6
TGTGCCAGCAGCTTACAAACAGGACGGGCCAACGTCCTGACTTTC
CASSLQTGRANVLTF